This paragraph covers one T cell receptor beta chain sequence. Those who participated ranged in age from roughly 18 to 90 years and resided in 20 to 25 US areas. No more than 2 weeks before study entry, exposed participants had met a case of COVID-19. The data were obtained in a study of blood T cell repertoires in COVID-19. Looking at the study overall: Both acute and convalescent COVID-19 samples were obtained from the United States, Italy and Spain. The cDNA or gDNA used as material had been derived from T cells, B-cell-depleted T cells, or PBMCs.

The data were produced by immunoSEQ multiplex PCR, yet TCRdb's version contains in-frame clones alone and is incomplete. Seen here are some 290,000 clones, over 90% observed once, and the top ten hold around 3.9%. CDR3 length equals 16 residues. Losses at the gene ends were 4 bases for V and 5 bases for J; bases not matched to a gene: 7. Germline CDR1 and CDR2: KGHDR and SFDVKD. This TCR was sampled from a woman aged 25 to 39 who had been exposed to COVID-19. The V and J genes are TRBV24-1 and TRBJ2-2, with TRBD1 matching 9 bases. Sequencing input: PBMCs or T cells enriched from blood (not recorded which). The CDR3, as DNA: TGTGCCACCAGTGACCCCGGACAGGGGCGGACCGGGGAGCTGTTTTTT. This gives the protein CATSDPGQGRTGELFF.